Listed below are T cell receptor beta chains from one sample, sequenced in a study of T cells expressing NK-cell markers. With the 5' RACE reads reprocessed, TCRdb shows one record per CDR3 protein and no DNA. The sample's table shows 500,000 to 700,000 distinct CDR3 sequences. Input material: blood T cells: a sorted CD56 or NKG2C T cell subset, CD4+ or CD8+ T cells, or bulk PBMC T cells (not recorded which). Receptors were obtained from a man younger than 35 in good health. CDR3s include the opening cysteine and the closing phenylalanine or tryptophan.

CASSRQGISTDTQYF | TRBJ2-3 | TRBV7-9
CASSRTGTYYGYTF | TRBJ1-2 | TRBV6-5
CASSLYYGGRRRGEQFF | TRBJ2-1 | TRBV27
CASSLGLSAYNEQFF | TRBJ2-1 | TRBV28
CATRATSNTGELFF | TRBJ2-2 | TRBV24-1
CASSHTSGRARDTQYF | TRBJ2-3 | TRBV7-9
CAFLGRPGYNEQFF | TRBJ2-1 | TRBV30
CASSLSPSLQGASYEQYF | TRBJ2-7 | TRBV5-1
CASSQGLASHEQYF | TRBJ2-7 | TRBV3-1
CASSPIVTTYNEQFF | TRBJ2-1 | TRBV7-9
CASRTSVALYNEQFF | TRBJ2-1 | TRBV6-2/TRBV6-3
CASSGGQVYNEQFF | TRBJ2-1 | TRBV27
CSVSLGLAAYEQYF | TRBJ2-7 | TRBV29-1
CASSFDRSGELFF | TRBJ2-2 | TRBV5-6
CASSGGRGGRRGTEAFF | TRBJ1-1 | TRBV11-1
CASRGQGFDEQFF | TRBJ2-1 | TRBV12-3/TRBV12-4
CASSYSWDPEGAFF | TRBJ1-1 | TRBV6-5
CASSAGLAATDTQYF | TRBJ2-3 | TRBV5-5
CSVLGLNSNQPQHF | TRBJ1-5 | TRBV29-1
CASSSPSGSVYEQYF | TRBJ2-7 | TRBV11-2
CASSLNQGEDTDTQYF | TRBJ2-3 | TRBV7-9
CASSQGDSLNEKLFF | TRBJ1-4 | TRBV4-1